Included here is one T cell receptor (beta chain) sequence, with context. The data were obtained in a study of blood T cell repertoires in COVID-19. Study-level background: Italy, Spain and the United States were the sources of the convalescent and acute COVID-19 samples. T cells, B-cell-depleted T cells, or PBMCs supplied cDNA or gDNA.

In the study's own analysis: Nucleated cell number was recorded as an estimate derived from reference gene primer amplification. The method was immunoSEQ multiplex PCR; TCRdb's version includes in-frame clones alone and lacks a portion of them. Clonal size and the V and J genes are those of that table, whereas D and trimming came from the DNA. Here the sample spans fewer than 250,000 clones, around four fifths being singletons. The V end was cut by 0 bases, the J end by 5 bases, with 20 bases between. The CDR3 consists of 18 residues. The germline gives CDR1 GTSNPN, CDR2 SVGIG (reference sequence). Sequenced input: peripheral blood. The sequence was collected from a woman between 40 and 55 years old with active or convalescent COVID-19. The chain couples TRBV30 to TRBJ1-6; a weak D match, TRBD1 (6 bases). CDR3 DNA: TGTGCCTGGAGTGTACTATTAGCGGGGGCGATCAATAATTCACCCCTCCACTTT. Amino acids: CAWSVLLAGAINNSPLHF.